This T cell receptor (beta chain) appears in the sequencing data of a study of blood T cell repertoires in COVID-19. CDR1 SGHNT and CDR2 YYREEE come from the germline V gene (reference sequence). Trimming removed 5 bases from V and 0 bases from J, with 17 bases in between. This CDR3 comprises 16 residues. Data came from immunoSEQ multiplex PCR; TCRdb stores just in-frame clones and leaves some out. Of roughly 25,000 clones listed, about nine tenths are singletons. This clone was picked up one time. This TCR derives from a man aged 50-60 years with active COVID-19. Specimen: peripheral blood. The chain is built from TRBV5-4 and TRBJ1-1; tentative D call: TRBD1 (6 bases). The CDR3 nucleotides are TGTGCCAGCAGGTCAGTAGGGGGAATAATGAACACTGAAGCTTTCTTT. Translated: CASRSVGGIMNTEAFF.